The 26 T cell receptor beta chains given below trace back to one sample, sequenced in a study of cytomegalovirus exposure and HLA in healthy donors. The PCR employed 60 Vbeta primers together with 13 Jbeta primers. Method: immunoSEQ multiplex PCR; TCRdb's copy keeps in-frame clones and lacks some. In the table there are over 150,000 clones, more than 75% of which are singletons. Specimen: PBMCs. The source is a young man in good health and CMV-seropositive.

This chain uses TRBV29-1 with TRBJ2-3; tentative D call: TRBD1 (5 bases). CDR1 SQVTM and CDR2 ANQGSEA come from the germline V gene. The V and J ends lost 0 bases and 4 bases respectively, with 11 bases between them. The CDR3 loop spans 14 amino acids. The CDR3, as DNA: TGCAGCGTTGAAGATTTTCAGGGTCCAGATACGCAGTATTTT. As protein: CSVEDFQGPDTQYF.

The rearrangement joins TRBV10-3 to TRBJ2-5; D is perhaps TRBD2 (6 bases). Trimming shortened V by 5 bases and J by 2 bases, and 15 bases separated the two germline ends. Germline V gives CDR1 ENHRY, CDR2 SYGVKD. CDR3 size: 15 residues. The CDR3 reads CAISPSGVNQETQYF. CDR3 nucleotides: TGTGCCATCAGTCCTTCGGGGGTGAATCAAGAGACCCAGTACTTC.

V is TRBV2 and J is TRBJ1-5, with no clear D. Germline CDR1 reads SNHLY; CDR2 reads FYNNEI. Trimming pared 3 bases from V and 2 bases from J, leaving 8 bases between. This CDR3 comprises 14 residues. In nucleotides, the CDR3 is TGTGCCAGCAGTGATATCGGGGGCAATCAGCCCCAGCATTTT. Amino acid sequence: CASSDIGGNQPQHF.

The chain joins TRBV6-5 to TRBJ2-5; D might be TRBD1 (6 bases). Trimming took 1 base from V and 1 from J, leaving 7 bases between them. From germline, CDR1 is MNHEY and CDR2 SVGAGI. The CDR3 is made up of 14 amino acids. The CDR3 spells CASSYFRGQETQYF. CDR3 nucleotides: TGTGCCAGCAGTTACTTCAGGGGCCAAGAGACCCAGTACTTC.

In its sample, this clone was seen a few times. The chain carries TRBV29-1 and TRBJ2-7; TRBD1 matches at 12 bases. The CDR3 is 13 amino acids. CDR1 and CDR2 (germline): SQVTM, ANQGSEA. With 7 bases clipped from V and 5 bases from J, the junction kept 6 bases outside the gene matches. CDR3 in amino acids: CSAEGQGANEQYF. In DNA form, the CDR3 reads TGCAGCGCCGAGGGACAGGGGGCTAACGAGCAGTACTTC.

The chain combines TRBV23-1 with TRBJ1-2; a weak D match, TRBD1 (6 bases). TRBV23-1 is an ORF, with its function uncertain. Trimming removed 5 bases at V and 3 bases at J, with 16 bases between. This CDR3 has 15 amino acids. The DNA of the CDR3 is TGCGCCAGCAGTTCGTGGACTGGGGGCGACTATGGCTACACCTTC. It yields the protein CASSSWTGGDYGYTF.

This chain uses TRBV30 with TRBJ2-3; 8 nucleotides line up with TRBD1. Germline CDR1 is GTSNPN and CDR2 is SVGIG (reference sequence). V shed 3 bases and J 6 bases; nucleotides not matched to a gene: 11. CDR3 size: 15 residues. In DNA, the CDR3 is TGTGCCTGGAGGAAGAGGGACAGGCCTTCGGATACGCAGTATTTT. Its protein product is CAWRKRDRPSDTQYF.

The V gene is TRBV30, the J gene TRBJ2-3, with 8 positions matching TRBD2. The trim removed 1 base at V and 0 bases at J, leaving 6 bases unmatched. CDR1 and CDR2 from the germline V gene are GTSNPN and SVGIG (reference sequence). CDR3 length: 16 residues. The CDR3 reads CAWSGISGTSTDTQYF. The CDR3 coding sequence is TGTGCCTGGAGTGGAATTAGCGGGACTAGCACAGATACGCAGTATTTT.

This clone was recorded a few times. The chain uses TRBV25-1 and TRBJ1-1, with no clear D. Germline CDR1 is MGHDK and CDR2 is SYGVNS. CDR3 size: 12 residues. With 2 bases removed from V and 5 bases from J, the gap between germline ends came to 6 bases. The CDR3 sequence: CASSEGGTEAFF. CDR3 in DNA: TGTGCCAGCAGTGAAGGCGGGACTGAAGCTTTCTTT.

Ten or more counts support this clone. V usage is TRBV5-6 and J usage is TRBJ2-1; 7 nucleotides align to TRBD1. The CDR3 is 17 amino acids. The germline gives CDR1 SGHDT, CDR2 YYEEEE. With V trimmed by 0 bases and J by 0 bases, 6 bases remained unmatched. CDR3 nucleotides: TGTGCCAGCAGCTTGGAAGGGGGCCTCAGCTCCTACAATGAGCAGTTCTTC. This codes for CASSLEGGLSSYNEQFF.

This clone appeared once. This sequence joins TRBV29-1 and TRBJ2-2, with D possibly matching TRBD1 (6 bases). CDR1 is SQVTM, CDR2 ANQGSEA, per germline. V was trimmed by 0 bases and J by 5 bases, leaving 10 bases between them. The CDR3 totals 14 residues. The DNA for the CDR3 is TGCAGCGTTGAAGAACAGGGAGTGACCGGGGAGCTGTTTTTT. It translates to CSVEEQGVTGELFF.

This clone was counted only a few times. This chain links TRBV7-8 with TRBJ1-1; possible D gene TRBD1, 6 bases. Looked up from germline, CDR1 is SGHVS and CDR2 is FQNEAQ. The CDR3 extends over 14 amino acids. V shed 2 bases and J shed 5 bases, with 12 bases lying between them. Written as DNA, the CDR3 is TGTGCCAGCAGCTTACGGCAGGGGCAGACTGAAGCTTTCTTT. Encoded protein: CASSLRQGQTEAFF.

The V gene is TRBV6-5, the J gene TRBJ1-2; 8 nucleotides line up with TRBD1. V trimming: 3 bases; J trimming: 6 bases; junction bases outside the gene matches: 6. Germline V gives CDR1 MNHEY, CDR2 SVGAGI. There are 14 residues in the CDR3. In DNA, the CDR3 is TGTGCCAGCAGTTATGGGGACAGGAATGATGGCTACACCTTC. This translates into CASSYGDRNDGYTF.

The chain uses TRBV11-2 and TRBJ1-1; D may be TRBD1 (6 bases). The CDR3 length is 15 residues. Germline CDR1 and CDR2: SGHAT and FQNNGV. V gave up 5 bases and J gave up 1 base, with 14 bases separating them. CDR3 in amino acids: CASSAPGAPNTEAFF. CDR3 bases: TGTGCCAGCAGCGCCCCAGGGGCTCCGAACACTGAAGCTTTCTTT.

V gene TRBV7-9 combines with J gene TRBJ1-4; 8 bases agree with TRBD1. V gave up 7 bases and J gave up 5 bases; unmatched junction bases: 9. Looked up from germline, CDR1 is SEHNR and CDR2 is FQNEAQ (reference sequence). This CDR3 is built from 15 residues. The CDR3 region is CASTGPAGGNEKLFF. The CDR3 DNA reads TGTGCCAGCACGGGCCCGGCAGGGGGCAATGAAAAACTGTTTTTT.

This rearrangement joins TRBV7-6 to TRBJ1-3; D remains unclear. The CDR3 extends over 15 amino acids. Germline V gene data show CDR1 as SGHVS and CDR2 as FNYEAQ. Deletions cut 0 bases from V and 0 bases from J, with 6 bases between. DNA for the CDR3: TGTGCCAGCAGCTTAGCAGGGAGCTCTGGAAACACCATATATTTT. It encodes CASSLAGSSGNTIYF.

The chain is built from TRBV1 and TRBJ1-4; TRBD1, the table's D call, lacks a check against the DNA. TRBV1 has pseudogene status. There are 14 residues in the CDR3. The CDR3 is CTSSCRQANEKLFF. CDR3 bases: TGCACCAGCAGCTGCCGGCAGGCTAATGAAAAACTGTTTTTT.

The rearrangement links TRBV12-5 to TRBJ1-2, with 7 bases fitting TRBD1. The length of the CDR3 is 19 residues. Germline V gene data show CDR1 as LGHNT and CDR2 as FRNRAP. The V and J ends lost 0 bases and 0 bases, in that order; junction bases with no gene match: 13. The CDR3 DNA is TGTGCTAGTGGTTTGGTATTGGCTCTACGGGACAGCACTAACTATGGCTACACCTTC. As protein: CASGLVLALRDSTNYGYTF.

The V gene is TRBV6-1, the J gene TRBJ2-1; 9 bases match TRBD2. Looked up from germline, CDR1 is MNHNS and CDR2 is SASEGT. V dropped 8 bases and J dropped 7; count of bases not matched to a gene: 9. This CDR3 region has 14 residues. The DNA for the CDR3 is TGTGCCAGCGGTTCCGGGACTAGCCGTAATGAGCAGTTCTTC. Its protein is CASGSGTSRNEQFF.

J is TRBJ1-1 and V is TRBV29-1; the D gene is possibly TRBD1 (5 bases). This CDR3 is built from 14 residues. CDR1 and CDR2 (germline): SQVTM, ANQGSEA. V was pared by 1 base and J by 0 bases, with 9 bases between. The CDR3 sequence is CSVEGAGLNTEAFF. CDR3 DNA sequence: TGCAGCGTTGAAGGGGCAGGGCTGAACACTGAAGCTTTCTTT.

The rearrangement joins TRBV28 to TRBJ2-7; D is undetermined. The CDR3 loop spans 13 amino acids. Trimming shortened V by 6 bases and J by 0 bases, and 9 bases separated the two germline ends. Germline V gives CDR1 MDHEN, CDR2 SYDVKM. Here the CDR3 reads CASSSHSSYEQYF. The CDR3 nucleotides are TGTGCCAGCAGCTCCCACAGCTCCTACGAGCAGTACTTC.

The V call is TRBV6-5, the J call TRBJ2-3, with TRBD2 matching over 13 bases. The germline gives CDR1 MNHEY, CDR2 SVGAGI. The J segment lost 5 bases and the V segment lost 10 bases, leaving 9 bases of the junction unmatched. This CDR3 is built from 15 residues. CDR3: CATTGTSGTIDTQYF. CDR3 DNA sequence: TGTGCCACCACTGGGACTAGCGGGACTATAGATACGCAGTATTTT.

The chain recombines TRBV30 with TRBJ2-2; D possibly corresponds to TRBD1 (5 bases). From germline, CDR1 is GTSNPN and CDR2 SVGIG (reference sequence). This CDR3 contains 14 residues. V was pared by 0 bases and J by 5 bases, with 10 bases between. Here the CDR3 DNA reads TGTGCCTGGAGTGTAAGACAGCAAACCGGGGAGCTGTTTTTT. This encodes CAWSVRQQTGELFF.

The chain uses TRBV11-2 and TRBJ2-7; unclear D gene. Trimming removed 1 base at V and 0 bases at J, with 13 bases between. The CDR3 spans 16 residues. CDR1 is SGHAT, CDR2 FQNNGV, per germline. CDR3 loop: CASSLVPAGSSYEQYF. The CDR3 DNA is TGTGCCAGCAGCTTAGTCCCAGCAGGTAGCTCCTACGAGCAGTACTTC.

This clone turned up a few times. V and J are TRBV28 and TRBJ2-7, with D possibly matching TRBD1 (5 bases). Trimming took off 5 bases at V and 5 bases at J, with 16 bases between the two ends. This CDR3 contains 14 residues. CDR1 and CDR2 from the germline V gene are MDHEN and SYDVKM. CDR3 region: CASSLMLRQNEQYF. In nucleotides, the CDR3 is TGTGCCAGCAGTCTCATGCTCCGACAGAACGAGCAGTACTTC.

The chain's CDR3 is CASSVQTGGNSPLHF. As DNA, the CDR3 is TGTGCCAGCAGTGTCCAAACAGGGGGCAATTCACCCCTCCACTTT. The V gene is TRBV2, the J gene TRBJ1-6; TRBD1 matches at 9 bases. J was trimmed by 7 bases and V by 4 bases; bases with no gene match: 5. This CDR3 comprises 15 residues. The V gene's germline CDR1 is SNHLY and CDR2 FYNNEI. The entire variable domain, with the rest obtained from reference TRBV2 and TRBJ1-6, is as follows: EPEVTQTPSHQVTQMGQEVILRCVPISNHLYFYWYRQILGQKVEFLVSFYNNEISEKSEIFDDQFSVERPDGSNFTLKIRSTKLEDSAMYFCASSVQTGGNSPLHFGNGTRLTVT.